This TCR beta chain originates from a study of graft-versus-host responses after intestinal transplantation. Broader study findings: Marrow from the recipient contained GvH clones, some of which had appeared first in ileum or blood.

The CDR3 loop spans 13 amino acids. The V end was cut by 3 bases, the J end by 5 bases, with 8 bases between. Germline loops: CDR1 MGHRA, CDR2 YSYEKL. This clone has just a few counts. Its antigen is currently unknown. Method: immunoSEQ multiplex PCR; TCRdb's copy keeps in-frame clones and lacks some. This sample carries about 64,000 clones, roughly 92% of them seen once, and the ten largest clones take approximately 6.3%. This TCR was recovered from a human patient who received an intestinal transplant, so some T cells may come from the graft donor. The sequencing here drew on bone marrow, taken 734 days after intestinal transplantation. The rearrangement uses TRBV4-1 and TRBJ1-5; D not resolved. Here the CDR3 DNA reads TGCGCCAGCAGCCAGGTGGCCGATCAGCCCCAGCATTTT. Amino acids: CASSQVADQPQHF.